This TCR beta chain emerged from a study of blood T cell repertoires in COVID-19. About the study: Samples representing acute and convalescent COVID-19 were sourced from the United States, Italy and Spain.

Assay: immunoSEQ multiplex PCR; the TCRdb copy retains only in-frame clones and omits some. The sample lists 100,000 to 150,000 clones, approximately 80% occurring once. The V gene lost 0 bases and the J gene lost 10 bases, with 10 bases spanning the gap. There are 13 residues in the CDR3. Germline CDR1 SNHLY, CDR2 FYNNEI. Sequenced material: peripheral blood. This sequence originates from a woman aged 45 to 65 with acute or convalescent COVID-19. The chain combines TRBV2 with TRBJ2-1, with TRBD2 as a possible D gene (6 bases). CDR3 nucleotides: TGTGCCAGCAGTGAAGCGCTAGCGACAGAGCAGTTCTTC. Translated, it gives CASSEALATEQFF. Complete variable domain (other parts from reference TRBV2 and TRBJ2-1): EPEVTQTPSHQVTQMGQEVILRCVPISNHLYFYWYRQILGQKVEFLVSFYNNEISEKSEIFDDQFSVERPDGSNFTLKIRSTKLEDSAMYFCASSEALATEQFFGPGTRLTVL.